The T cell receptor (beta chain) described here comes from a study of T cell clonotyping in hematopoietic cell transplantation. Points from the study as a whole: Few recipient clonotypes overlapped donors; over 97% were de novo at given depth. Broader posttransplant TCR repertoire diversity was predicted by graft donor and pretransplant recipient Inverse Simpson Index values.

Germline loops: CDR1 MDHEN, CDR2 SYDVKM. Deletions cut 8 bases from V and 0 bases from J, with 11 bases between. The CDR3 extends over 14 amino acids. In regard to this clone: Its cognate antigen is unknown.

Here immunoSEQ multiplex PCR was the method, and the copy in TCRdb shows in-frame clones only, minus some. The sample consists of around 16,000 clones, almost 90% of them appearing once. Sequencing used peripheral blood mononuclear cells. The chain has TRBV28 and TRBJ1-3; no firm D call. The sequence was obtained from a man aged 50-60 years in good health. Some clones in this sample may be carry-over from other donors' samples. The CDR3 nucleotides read TGTGCCAGCCTTGAGGCGCTCTCTGGAAACACCATATATTTT. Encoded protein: CASLEALSGNTIYF.